This record concerns one TCR beta chain sequence. Looked up from germline, CDR1 is LNHDA and CDR2 is SQIVND (reference sequence). The CDR3 is 15 residues long. V shed 3 bases, J shed 7 bases, and the junction held 7 bases outside the gene matches. This record belongs to a study of blood T cell repertoires in COVID-19. Method: immunoSEQ multiplex PCR; TCRdb's copy keeps in-frame clones and lacks some. The sample contains fewer than 200,000 clones, approximately 90% of which appear only once. The origin of this receptor is a man aged 50 or older who had recovered from COVID-19. The sample comprised peripheral blood. The V gene is TRBV19, the J gene TRBJ2-1, with 9 positions matching TRBD1. The CDR3 sequence: CASSIRDRGVNEQFF. CDR3 bases: TGTGCCAGTAGTATCCGAGACAGGGGGGTAAATGAGCAGTTCTTC.